These T cell receptor beta chains were read from a single sample in a study of T-cell reconstitution after alpha-beta-depleted transplantation in children. One entry per CDR3 protein, called by TCRdb with MiXCR from the PCR reads. The repertoire includes fewer than 150,000 distinct CDR3 sequences, 20% to 25% of them detected once, and 10% to 13% sits in the top ten. The sample consisted of PBMCs, mostly from graft donor cells, taken 180 days after TCRalphabeta/CD19-depleted stem cell transplant. The receptors stem from a male patient between 2 and 10 years old who had a stem cell transplant for chronic granulomatous disease, so the T cells may come from the graft donor. Each CDR3 is given with its conserved first and last residue. A D gene is named only where the DNA matches it firmly. For some rows the clone size is stated as once, few or many, or as a class when expanded; others skip it.

TRBD2 | TRBJ2-1 | few | TRBV10-2 | TGCGCCAGCAGTGTGCGGGAGTCTCCCTACAATGAGCAGTTCTTC | CASSVRESPYNEQFF
NA | TRBJ2-7 | many | TRBV14 | TGTGCCAGCAGCCAGGCCCAGAAGCAGTACTTC | CASSQAQKQYF
TRBD1 | TRBJ2-4 | few | TRBV7-2 | TGTGCCAGCAGCTCGAGGACAGGGGCAACCAAAAACATTCAGTACTTC | CASSSRTGATKNIQYF
NA | TRBJ1-6 | many | TRBV12-3/TRBV12-4 | TGTGCCAGCAGTTCCGGGGGACTCTCCTATAATTCACCCCTCCACTTT | CASSSGGLSYNSPLHF
TRBD1 | TRBJ1-5 | NA | TRBV27 | TGTGCCAGCAGAGACAGGGAGGGCAATCAGCCCCAGCATTTT | CASRDREGNQPQHF
TRBD2 | TRBJ2-7 | many | TRBV20-1 | TGCAGTGCTAGAGACCCTAGCGGGAGGGACTACGAGCAGTACTTC | CSARDPSGRDYEQYF
TRBD2 | TRBJ2-1 | many | TRBV7-2 | TGTGCCAGCAGCTCCACTAGCGGGGGCCGCTCCTACAATGAGCAGTTCTTC | CASSSTSGGRSYNEQFF
NA | TRBJ2-3 | NA | TRBV7-2 | TGTGCCGTGGCCCAGGTGGATACGCAGTATTTT | CAVAQVDTQYF
NA | TRBJ2-1 | NA | TRBV13 | TGTGCCAGCAGCTTTTCACTCCGCTCCTACAATGAGCAGTTCTTC | CASSFSLRSYNEQFF
TRBD1 | TRBJ2-1 | many | TRBV25-1 | TGTGCCAGCAGTGAATCTGAGACAGGGGTTTTATACAATGAGCAGTTCTTC | CASSESETGVLYNEQFF
NA | TRBJ2-3 | few | TRBV7-9 | TGTGCCAGCAGCCCGAAGTCACTAGATACGCAGTATTTT | CASSPKSLDTQYF
NA | TRBJ2-3 | NA | TRBV29-1 | TGCAGCGTTGAGGTTCATAGGACAGATACGCAGTATTTT | CSVEVHRTDTQYF
NA | TRBJ1-5 | NA | TRBV20-1 | TGCAGTGCTCCTCAGGGTTGGTCTCAGCCCCAGCATTTT | CSAPQGWSQPQHF
TRBD2 | TRBJ2-5 | NA | TRBV29-1 | TGCAGCGTTCCTCAACGCGGACTAGCGGGACTCGAGACCCAGTACTTC | CSVPQRGLAGLETQYF
NA | TRBJ1-2 | NA | TRBV20-1 | TGCAGTGCGCGTAGTTGGAGGGGGTATGGCTACACCTTC | CSARSWRGYGYTF
TRBD2 | TRBJ2-5 | many | TRBV20-1 | TGCAGTGCGATGCGGGGGGCGTACCAAGAGACCCAGTACTTC | CSAMRGAYQETQYF
NA | TRBJ2-1 | many | TRBV18 | TGTGCCAGCTCACCATATAGCGGAGTAGGACGCTCCTACAATGAGCAGTTCTTC | CASSPYSGVGRSYNEQFF
TRBD1 | TRBJ2-1 | NA | TRBV5-6 | TGTGCCAGCAGCTCAACAGGGGTCCATGAGCAGTTCTTC | CASSSTGVHEQFF
NA | TRBJ1-1 | many | TRBV25-1 | TGTGCCAGCAGTAGGACCGACACTGAAGCTTTCTTT | CASSRTDTEAFF
NA | TRBJ1-6 | few | TRBV5-1 | TGCGCCAGCAGTCAGGGAGTGAATTCACCCCTCCACTTT | CASSQGVNSPLHF
NA | TRBJ2-3 | NA | TRBV18 | TGTGCCAGCTCACCAATTACGAGGGTACAGCATCCAGATACGCAGTATTTT | CASSPITRVQHPDTQYF
TRBD2 | TRBJ2-4 | many | TRBV7-8 | TGTGCCAGCAGTCTGGGGGGGGACATTCAGTACTTC | CASSLGGDIQYF
NA | TRBJ2-3 | NA | TRBV6-6 | TGTGCCAGCAGTTATGACAGCACAGATACGCAGTATTTT | CASSYDSTDTQYF
TRBD1 | TRBJ2-1 | few | TRBV12-3/TRBV12-4 | TGTGCCAGCAGTCGGTCGGGACAGGGGGCGTACACGTACGCTTACAATGAGCAGTTCTTC | CASSRSGQGAYTYAYNEQFF
NA | TRBJ1-2 | many | TRBV12-3/TRBV12-4 | TGTGCCAGCAGGTACTCGGGACCTCCCGACGGCTACACCTTC | CASRYSGPPDGYTF
NA | TRBJ2-3 | NA | TRBV5-1 | TGCGCCAGCAGCTTGTCCCCCGCCCCAACAGATACGCAGTATTTT | CASSLSPAPTDTQYF
TRBD1 | TRBJ1-5 | few | TRBV7-8 | TGTGCCAGCAGCTTAGGGGACAGGACATTTAGTCAGCCCCAGCATTTT | CASSLGDRTFSQPQHF
NA | TRBJ2-7 | NA | TRBV5-1 | NA | CASSFGSGQFYEQYF
TRBD2 | TRBJ2-6 | many | TRBV20-1 | TGCAGTGCTAGAGAAAGGAGACTAGCGGGAGCTGGGGCCAACGTCCTGACTTTC | CSARERRLAGAGANVLTF
TRBD1 | TRBJ2-1 | NA | TRBV28 | TGTGCCAGCAGTTTATTGGGCGGACAGGAAGACAATGAGCAGTTCTTC | CASSLLGGQEDNEQFF
NA | TRBJ1-4 | many | TRBV5-5 | TGTGCCAGCAGCTTGGCACCTAATGAAAAACTGTTTTTT | CASSLAPNEKLFF
NA | TRBJ1-1 | many | TRBV7-2 | TGTGCCAGCAGCTGGACAGCGTACAGTGGGTACACTGAAGCTTTCTTT | CASSWTAYSGYTEAFF
NA | TRBJ2-2 | NA | TRBV6-6 | TGTGCCAGCTCCAGGGGTCCCGTCGGGGAGCTGTTTTTT | CASSRGPVGELFF
NA | TRBJ2-2 | few | TRBV29-1 | TGCAGCGGGAGGGGACGATCGAACACCGGGGAGCTGTTTTTT | CSGRGRSNTGELFF
TRBD2 | TRBJ2-7 | many | TRBV20-1 | TGCAGTGCCACACTAGCGGAGCCCCCCTACGAGCAGTACTTC | CSATLAEPPYEQYF
NA | TRBJ2-1 | NA | TRBV28 | TGTGCCAGCAGCCAGGACAGTTACAATGAGCAGTTCTTC | CASSQDSYNEQFF
NA | TRBJ2-5 | NA | TRBV20-1 | TGCAGTGCTAGCTTTCTGGTGGGAGAGACCCAGTACTTC | CSASFLVGETQYF